This T cell receptor (beta chain) came from a study of radiation and T cells in renal cell carcinoma. Study-level points and caveats: Tumor samples were small regions of approximately 1 g. Dominant CDR3 motifs occupied more repertoire in irradiated than control tumors.

About this clone itself: No antigen is known for it.

TCRdb's table, derived via immunoSEQ multiplex PCR, lists solely in-frame clones and lacks some. The repertoire includes about 24,000 clones, roughly 60% of them detected once, and 20% to 25% sits in the top ten. Sample treatment: treatment-naive control, cytoreductive nephrectomy. Treatment-naive patients without radiation supplied the control tumors at nephrectomy. Sequenced control tumors were from over ten males and several females, median age about 50. The receptor comes from a man in his forties or fifties with renal cell carcinoma. Sequences were derived from tumor tissue, sampled from a patient whose treatment was nephrectomy without radiotherapy.

The CDR3 protein is CASSIVRSGANVLTF. CDR3 DNA sequence: TGTGCCAGTAGTATAGTGCGCTCTGGGGCCAACGTCCTGACTTTC. The chain couples TRBV19 to TRBJ2-6; D unresolved. The CDR3 totals 15 residues. Germline assignment: CDR1 LNHDA and CDR2 SQIVND (reference sequence). V shed 1 base and J shed 0 bases, with 4 bases lying between them.